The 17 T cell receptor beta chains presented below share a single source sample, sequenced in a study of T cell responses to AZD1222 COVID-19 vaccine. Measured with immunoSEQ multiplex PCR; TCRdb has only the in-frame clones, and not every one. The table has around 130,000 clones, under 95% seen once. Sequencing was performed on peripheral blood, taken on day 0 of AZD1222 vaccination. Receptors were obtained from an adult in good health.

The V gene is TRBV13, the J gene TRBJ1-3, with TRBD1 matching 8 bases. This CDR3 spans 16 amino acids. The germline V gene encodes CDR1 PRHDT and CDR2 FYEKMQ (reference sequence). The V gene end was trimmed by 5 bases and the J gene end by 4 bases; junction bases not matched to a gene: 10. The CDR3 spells CASSTRTGSYGNTIYF. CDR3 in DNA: TGTGCCAGCAGCACCCGGACAGGGTCGTACGGAAACACCATATATTTT.

This CDR3 is CATTAKAGVNTEAFF. The CDR3 DNA sequence: TGTGCCACCACCGCCAAGGCAGGAGTGAACACTGAAGCTTTCTTT. The chain has TRBV27 and TRBJ1-1; D unclear. V lost 10 bases and J lost 0, with 18 bases in between. Germline V gene lookup returns CDR1 MNHEY and CDR2 SMNVEV (reference sequence). The CDR3 sequence is 15 residues long.

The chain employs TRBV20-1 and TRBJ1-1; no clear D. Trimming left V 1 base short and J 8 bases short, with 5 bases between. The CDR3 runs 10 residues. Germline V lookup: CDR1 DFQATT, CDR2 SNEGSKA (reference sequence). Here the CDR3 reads CSARVREAFF. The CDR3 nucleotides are TGCAGTGCTAGAGTTAGAGAAGCTTTCTTT.

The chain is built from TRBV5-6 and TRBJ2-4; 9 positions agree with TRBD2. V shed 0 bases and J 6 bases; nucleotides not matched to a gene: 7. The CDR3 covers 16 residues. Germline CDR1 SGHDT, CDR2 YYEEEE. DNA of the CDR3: TGTGCCAGCAGCTTGGATGGGACTAGCTGGCGAAACATTCAGTACTTC. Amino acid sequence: CASSLDGTSWRNIQYF.

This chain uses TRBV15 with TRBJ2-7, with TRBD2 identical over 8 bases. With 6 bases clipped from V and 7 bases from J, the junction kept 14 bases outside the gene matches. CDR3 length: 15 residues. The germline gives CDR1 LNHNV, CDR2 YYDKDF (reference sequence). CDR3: CATRRAGLDYGEQYF. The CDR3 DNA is TGTGCCACCAGACGCGCGGGACTAGACTACGGTGAGCAGTACTTC.

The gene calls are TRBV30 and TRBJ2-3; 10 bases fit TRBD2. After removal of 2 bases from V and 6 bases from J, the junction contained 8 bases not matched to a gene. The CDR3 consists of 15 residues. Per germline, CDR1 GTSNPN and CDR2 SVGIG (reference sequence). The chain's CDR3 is CAWSYTSGAKDTQYF. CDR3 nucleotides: TGTGCCTGGAGTTATACTAGCGGGGCCAAGGATACGCAGTATTTT.

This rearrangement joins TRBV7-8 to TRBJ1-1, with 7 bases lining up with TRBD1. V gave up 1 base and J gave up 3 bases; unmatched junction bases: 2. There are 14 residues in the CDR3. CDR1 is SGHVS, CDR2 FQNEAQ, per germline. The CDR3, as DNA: TGTGCCAGCAGCTTAGGGAGGGGGCACACTGAAGCTTTCTTT. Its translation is CASSLGRGHTEAFF.

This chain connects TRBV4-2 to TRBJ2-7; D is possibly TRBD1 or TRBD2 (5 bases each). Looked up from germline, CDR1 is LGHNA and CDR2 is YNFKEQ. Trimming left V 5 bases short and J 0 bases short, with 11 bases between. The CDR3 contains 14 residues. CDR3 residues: CASSGTLSSYEQYF. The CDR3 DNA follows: TGTGCCAGCAGCGGGACGCTGAGCTCCTACGAGCAGTACTTC.

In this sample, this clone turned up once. The DNA for the CDR3 is TGTGCCAGCAGCTCGACAAAACAGGGGGCGGGCTACACCTTC. It translates to CASSSTKQGAGYTF. The chain has TRBV7-9 and TRBJ1-2; TRBD1 matches at 9 bases. Looked up from germline, CDR1 is SEHNR and CDR2 is FQNEAQ (reference sequence). This CDR3 comprises 14 residues. J lost 8 bases, V lost 4 bases, and 8 bases had no gene match. Combining the CDR3 with reference TRBV7-9 and TRBJ1-2 gives the whole variable domain DTGVSQNPRHKITKRGQNVTFRCDPISEHNRLYWYRQTLGQGPEFLTYFQNEAQLEKSRLLSDRFSAERPKGSFSTLEIQRTEQGDSAMYLCASSSTKQGAGYTFGSGTRLTVV.

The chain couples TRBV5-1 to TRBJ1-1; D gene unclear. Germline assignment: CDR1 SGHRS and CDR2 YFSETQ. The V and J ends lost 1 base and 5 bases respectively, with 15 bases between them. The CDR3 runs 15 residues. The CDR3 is CASSLSTASGTEAFF. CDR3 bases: TGCGCCAGCAGCTTGAGTACGGCTTCGGGGACTGAAGCTTTCTTT.

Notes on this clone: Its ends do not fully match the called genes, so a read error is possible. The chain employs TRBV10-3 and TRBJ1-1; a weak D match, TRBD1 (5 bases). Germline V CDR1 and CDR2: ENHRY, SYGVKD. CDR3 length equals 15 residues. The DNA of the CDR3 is TGTGCCATCAATGAGGCGGGGGGGAATAGTACTGAAGCTTTCTTT. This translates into CAINEAGGNSTEAFF.

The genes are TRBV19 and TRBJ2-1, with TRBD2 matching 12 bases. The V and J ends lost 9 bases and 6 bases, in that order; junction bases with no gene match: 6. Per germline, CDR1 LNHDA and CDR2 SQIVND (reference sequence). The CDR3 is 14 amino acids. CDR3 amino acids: CASRKTSGSNEQFF. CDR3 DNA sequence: TGTGCCAGCCGGAAGACTAGCGGGAGCAATGAGCAGTTCTTC.

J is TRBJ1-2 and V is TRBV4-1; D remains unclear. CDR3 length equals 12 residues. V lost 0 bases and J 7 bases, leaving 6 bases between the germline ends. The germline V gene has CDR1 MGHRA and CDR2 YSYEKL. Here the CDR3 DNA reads TGCGCCAGCAGCCAAGAAGGACTTGGCTACACCTTC. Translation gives CASSQEGLGYTF.

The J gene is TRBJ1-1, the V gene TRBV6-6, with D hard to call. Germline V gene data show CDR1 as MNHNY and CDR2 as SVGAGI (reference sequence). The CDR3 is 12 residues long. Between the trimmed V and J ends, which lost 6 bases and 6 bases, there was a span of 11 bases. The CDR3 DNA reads TGTGCCAGCAGAAACGCAGTCTCTGAAGCTTTCTTT. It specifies CASRNAVSEAFF.

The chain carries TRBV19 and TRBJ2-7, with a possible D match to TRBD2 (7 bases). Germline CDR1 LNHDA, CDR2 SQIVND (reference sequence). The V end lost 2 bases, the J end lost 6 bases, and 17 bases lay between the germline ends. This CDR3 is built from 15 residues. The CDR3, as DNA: TGTGCCAGTAGTATAAACGGGGGGCTGGGGGTCGAGCAGTACTTC. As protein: CASSINGGLGVEQYF.

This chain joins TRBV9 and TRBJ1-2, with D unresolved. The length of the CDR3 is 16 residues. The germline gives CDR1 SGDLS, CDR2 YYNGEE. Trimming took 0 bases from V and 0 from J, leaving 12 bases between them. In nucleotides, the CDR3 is TGTGCCAGCAGCGTAGAGGAAACACTCTCTAACTATGGCTACACCTTC. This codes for CASSVEETLSNYGYTF.

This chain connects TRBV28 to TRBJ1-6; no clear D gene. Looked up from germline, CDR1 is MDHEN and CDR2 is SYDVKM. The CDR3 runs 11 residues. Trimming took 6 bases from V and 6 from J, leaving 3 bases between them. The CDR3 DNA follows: TGTGCCAGCAGGCTTAATTCACCCCTCCACTTT. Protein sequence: CASRLNSPLHF.